A selection of T cell receptor beta chains follows, all from one sample in a study of cytomegalovirus exposure and HLA in healthy donors. Method: immunoSEQ multiplex PCR; TCRdb's copy keeps in-frame clones and lacks some. The sample comprises 200,000 to 250,000 clones, about 80% of which are singletons, and approximately 0.62% rests with the top ten. Sequenced input: PBMCs. Every receptor here comes from a middle-aged woman in good health and CMV-seronegative. The CDR3 runs from the conserved cysteine through the conserved F or W. A D gene is named only where the DNA matches it firmly. Only part of the rows carry a size: once, few, many, or a class if the clone is expanded.

d_gene: -
v_gene: TRBV6-5
abundance: once
j_gene: TRBJ1-5
CDR3nt: TGTGCCAGCAGTTATAGGAAGGCGGGGAATCAGCCCCAGCATTTT
CDR3aa: CASSYRKAGNQPQHF

d_gene: TRBD2
v_gene: TRBV7-3
abundance: -
j_gene: TRBJ2-3
CDR3nt: TGTGCCAGCAGCCCCCTAGCGGGCCCCACAGATACGCAGTATTTT
CDR3aa: CASSPLAGPTDTQYF

d_gene: TRBD1
v_gene: TRBV5-4
abundance: -
j_gene: TRBJ1-1
CDR3nt: TGTGCCAGCAGCTACGCACAGGGGGCGAACACTGAAGCTTTCTTT
CDR3aa: CASSYAQGANTEAFF

d_gene: -
v_gene: TRBV25-1
abundance: -
j_gene: TRBJ2-3
CDR3nt: TGTGCCAGCAGACCGGGGGGCGGGCTCCGGGCGCAGTATTTT
CDR3aa: CASRPGGGLRAQYF

d_gene: -
v_gene: TRBV15
abundance: many
j_gene: TRBJ1-1
CDR3nt: TGTGCCACCAGCAAGGACTTGAACACTGAAGCTTTCTTT
CDR3aa: CATSKDLNTEAFF

d_gene: -
v_gene: TRBV7-6
abundance: -
j_gene: TRBJ1-1
CDR3nt: TGTGCCAGCAGCCGTACACTTTCGGGGACTGAAGCTTTCTTT
CDR3aa: CASSRTLSGTEAFF

d_gene: TRBD2
v_gene: TRBV14
abundance: once
j_gene: TRBJ2-7
CDR3nt: TGTGCCAGCAGCCTGGGACTAGTTCGACCCTACGAGCAGTACTTC
CDR3aa: CASSLGLVRPYEQYF

d_gene: TRBD2
v_gene: TRBV9
abundance: -
j_gene: TRBJ2-5
CDR3nt: TGTGCCAGCAGCGCTGGGACTAGCGGGGGAACCCAAGAGACCCAGTACTTC
CDR3aa: CASSAGTSGGTQETQYF

d_gene: TRBD1
v_gene: TRBV7-9
abundance: -
j_gene: TRBJ1-1
CDR3nt: TGTGCCAGCAGCCCTCAGGGGGGTGCCATGAACACTGAAGCTTTCTTT
CDR3aa: CASSPQGGAMNTEAFF

d_gene: TRBD1
v_gene: TRBV7-2
abundance: -
j_gene: TRBJ1-1
CDR3nt: TGTGCCAGCAGCTTTAGAGACAGGGTCACTGAAGCTTTCTTT
CDR3aa: CASSFRDRVTEAFF

d_gene: TRBD1
v_gene: TRBV7-9
abundance: -
j_gene: TRBJ1-4
CDR3nt: TGTGCCAGCAGCCCGACCGGGACAGGAGAAAAACTGTTTTTT
CDR3aa: CASSPTGTGEKLFF

d_gene: TRBD1
v_gene: TRBV6-1
abundance: -
j_gene: TRBJ2-7
CDR3nt: TGTGCCAGCTGGGAGGGGACAGGGAGCTTCGAGCAGTACTTC
CDR3aa: CASWEGTGSFEQYF

d_gene: TRBD1
v_gene: TRBV5-1
abundance: -
j_gene: TRBJ2-7
CDR3nt: TGCGCCAGCAGCTTGGCCCCAGGACGGACAGGGGGCGAGCAGTACTTC
CDR3aa: CASSLAPGRTGGEQYF

d_gene: TRBD1
v_gene: TRBV5-1
abundance: -
j_gene: TRBJ2-5
CDR3nt: TGCGCCAGCAGCCCCATCTCGACAGGGAGAGAGACCCAGTACTTC
CDR3aa: CASSPISTGRETQYF

d_gene: -
v_gene: TRBV5-4
abundance: -
j_gene: TRBJ1-6
CDR3nt: TGTGCCAGCAGCCTATCAGGGAACTATAATTCACCCCTCCACTTT
CDR3aa: CASSLSGNYNSPLHF

d_gene: -
v_gene: TRBV10-1
abundance: -
j_gene: TRBJ1-1
CDR3nt: TGCGCCAGCAGTGAAGCCCCGTTAGGCCAGAGGGCTTTCTTT
CDR3aa: CASSEAPLGQRAFF

d_gene: TRBD1
v_gene: TRBV28
abundance: -
j_gene: TRBJ2-1
CDR3nt: TGTGCCAGCAGTTCACACGGGACAGCTAACAATGAGCAGTTCTTC
CDR3aa: CASSSHGTANNEQFF

d_gene: -
v_gene: TRBV2
abundance: few
j_gene: TRBJ1-4
CDR3nt: TGTGCCAGCAGTGAGGCCAGGGGTGGGGGAAAACTGTTTTTT
CDR3aa: CASSEARGGGKLFF

d_gene: TRBD1
v_gene: TRBV12-5
abundance: once
j_gene: TRBJ1-1
CDR3nt: TGTGCTAGTGGAAGGGACAGTTTCACTGAAGCTTTCTTT
CDR3aa: CASGRDSFTEAFF

d_gene: -
v_gene: TRBV28
abundance: -
j_gene: TRBJ1-5
CDR3nt: TGTGCCCATAATGGGGCAGCCCTTAGCAATCAGCCCCAGCATTTT
CDR3aa: CAHNGAALSNQPQHF

d_gene: -
v_gene: TRBV28
abundance: -
j_gene: TRBJ1-5
CDR3nt: TGTGCCACCATGGACCGGCCCCAGGGTCAGCATTTT
CDR3aa: CATMDRPQGQHF

d_gene: TRBD1
v_gene: TRBV28
abundance: once
j_gene: TRBJ1-5
CDR3nt: TGTGCCGGGGGACAGCAGGATCAGCCCCAGCATTTT
CDR3aa: CAGGQQDQPQHF

d_gene: TRBD1
v_gene: TRBV5-1
abundance: -
j_gene: TRBJ2-5
CDR3nt: TGCGCCAGCAGCTTAGCCGGGACAGGAGAAGAGACCCAGTACTTC
CDR3aa: CASSLAGTGEETQYF

d_gene: TRBD1
v_gene: TRBV19
abundance: -
j_gene: TRBJ1-5
CDR3nt: TGTGCCAGTAGAGCCGGGACAGGGTTTTCGCCCCAGCATTTT
CDR3aa: CASRAGTGFSPQHF

d_gene: -
v_gene: TRBV29-1
abundance: -
j_gene: TRBJ2-3
CDR3nt: TGCAGCGTTGGCCCAGGGGAGAACACAGATACGCAGTATTTT
CDR3aa: CSVGPGENTDTQYF

d_gene: -
v_gene: TRBV5-4
abundance: once
j_gene: TRBJ1-2
CDR3nt: TGTGCCAGCAGATCGCAGGGATCTAACTATGGCTACACCTTC
CDR3aa: CASRSQGSNYGYTF

d_gene: -
v_gene: TRBV5-1
abundance: -
j_gene: TRBJ1-5
CDR3nt: TGCGCCAGCAGCTTGGCGGGGGGGGAGCAGCCCCAGCATTTT
CDR3aa: CASSLAGGEQPQHF

d_gene: -
v_gene: TRBV6-1
abundance: -
j_gene: TRBJ1-2
CDR3nt: TGTGCCAGCACCCCGGGGGGGGGAACTAAGACCTTC
CDR3aa: CASTPGGGTKTF

d_gene: TRBD1
v_gene: TRBV29-1
abundance: -
j_gene: TRBJ2-7
CDR3nt: TGCAGCGTTCCGTGGGGACAGGGGGCAGGTGAGCAGTACTTC
CDR3aa: CSVPWGQGAGEQYF

d_gene: TRBD2
v_gene: TRBV6-6
abundance: -
j_gene: TRBJ2-3
CDR3nt: TGTGCCAGCAGTTACGTGGCGGGGGGAACAGATACGCAGTATTTT
CDR3aa: CASSYVAGGTDTQYF

d_gene: TRBD1
v_gene: TRBV6-6
abundance: few
j_gene: TRBJ2-3
CDR3nt: TGTGCCAGCAGCTCAGGACAGGGGGCAGATACGCAGTATTTT
CDR3aa: CASSSGQGADTQYF

d_gene: -
v_gene: TRBV30
abundance: -
j_gene: TRBJ2-1
CDR3nt: TGTGCCTGGAGTCTTACTCCTTACAATGAGCAGTTCTTC
CDR3aa: CAWSLTPYNEQFF

d_gene: TRBD2
v_gene: TRBV9
abundance: few
j_gene: TRBJ2-5
CDR3nt: TGTGCCAGCAGCCCTCCGATTAGAACTAGCGGGGAGCCAGAGACCCAGTACTTC
CDR3aa: CASSPPIRTSGEPETQYF

d_gene: TRBD2
v_gene: TRBV9
abundance: once
j_gene: TRBJ2-7
CDR3nt: TGTGCCAGCAGCGTAGAACCGGGGGGGTCCTACGAGCAGTACTTC
CDR3aa: CASSVEPGGSYEQYF

d_gene: TRBD1
v_gene: TRBV7-7
abundance: -
j_gene: TRBJ1-1
CDR3nt: TGTGCTAGCAGCGAAATTCGGACAGGGGCGAACACTGAAGCTTTCTTT
CDR3aa: CASSEIRTGANTEAFF

d_gene: -
v_gene: TRBV5-6
abundance: -
j_gene: TRBJ2-7
CDR3nt: TGTGCCAGCAGCTTTCTTTCTCGGGAGCAGTACTTC
CDR3aa: CASSFLSREQYF

d_gene: -
v_gene: TRBV5-1
abundance: -
j_gene: TRBJ2-2
CDR3nt: TGCGCCAGCAGCTTACCAGGTTTGCCCGGGGAGCTGTTTTTT
CDR3aa: CASSLPGLPGELFF

d_gene: TRBD2
v_gene: TRBV5-1
abundance: -
j_gene: TRBJ2-5
CDR3nt: TGCGCCAGCAGCTTGGTCGGGACGGGGGGTGAGACCCAGTACTTC
CDR3aa: CASSLVGTGGETQYF

d_gene: -
v_gene: TRBV29-1
abundance: -
j_gene: TRBJ2-7
CDR3nt: TGCAGCGTTGTGGGGCGGGAAGGGAGATCCTACGAGCAGTACTTC
CDR3aa: CSVVGREGRSYEQYF

d_gene: -
v_gene: TRBV6-5
abundance: -
j_gene: TRBJ1-1
CDR3nt: TGTGCCAGCAGACCGACAAACACTGAAGCTTTCTTT
CDR3aa: CASRPTNTEAFF

d_gene: -
v_gene: TRBV4-1
abundance: -
j_gene: TRBJ2-1
CDR3nt: TGCGCCAGCAGCCAAGTCGAGGGAACGTCCTACAATGAGCAGTTCTTC
CDR3aa: CASSQVEGTSYNEQFF

d_gene: TRBD1
v_gene: TRBV2
abundance: -
j_gene: TRBJ1-2
CDR3nt: TGTGCCAGCAGTGTGATAGGGGGCGTAGGCCATGGCTACACCTTC
CDR3aa: CASSVIGGVGHGYTF

d_gene: -
v_gene: TRBV28
abundance: once
j_gene: TRBJ2-7
CDR3nt: TGTGCCAGCAGTTTTAGGGGGGGGAGGGGGTACTTC
CDR3aa: CASSFRGGRGYF

d_gene: TRBD1
v_gene: TRBV7-8
abundance: -
j_gene: TRBJ1-5
CDR3nt: TGTGCCAGCAGCTTAGGGGCAGGGGGCGGATATCAGCCCCAGCATTTT
CDR3aa: CASSLGAGGGYQPQHF

d_gene: -
v_gene: TRBV6-5
abundance: once
j_gene: TRBJ1-4
CDR3nt: TGTGCCAGCAGTCCCAATAGGGGTAGTGAAAAACTGTTTTTT
CDR3aa: CASSPNRGSEKLFF

d_gene: TRBD1
v_gene: TRBV30
abundance: -
j_gene: TRBJ1-1
CDR3nt: TGTGCCTGGAGTTTCCCGGGACAGTTGGCGTTTGAAGCTTTCTTT
CDR3aa: CAWSFPGQLAFEAFF

d_gene: -
v_gene: TRBV14
abundance: few
j_gene: TRBJ2-6
CDR3nt: TGTGCCAGCAGCCAAGATTTAGTCGCGACTGGGGCCAACGTCCTGACTTTC
CDR3aa: CASSQDLVATGANVLTF

d_gene: TRBD1
v_gene: TRBV6-1
abundance: few
j_gene: TRBJ1-1
CDR3nt: TGTGCCAGCACCTCGACAGGGGGCTACACTGAAGCTTTCTTT
CDR3aa: CASTSTGGYTEAFF

d_gene: -
v_gene: TRBV4-2
abundance: -
j_gene: TRBJ2-1
CDR3nt: TGTGCCAGCAGCTTCGGCGGGAACAATGAGCAGTTCTTC
CDR3aa: CASSFGGNNEQFF

d_gene: TRBD2
v_gene: TRBV7-2
abundance: -
j_gene: TRBJ2-5
CDR3nt: TGTGCCAGCAGCCAAGGGACTACTAGACAAGAGACCCAGTACTTC
CDR3aa: CASSQGTTRQETQYF

d_gene: -
v_gene: TRBV15
abundance: -
j_gene: TRBJ1-2
CDR3nt: TGTGCCACCAGCAGAGATCGCTATGGCTACACCTTC
CDR3aa: CATSRDRYGYTF

d_gene: -
v_gene: TRBV7-2
abundance: -
j_gene: TRBJ2-5
CDR3nt: TGTGCCAGCAAGTTAAGGGAGCAAGAGACCCAGTACTTC
CDR3aa: CASKLREQETQYF

d_gene: TRBD2
v_gene: TRBV6-1
abundance: -
j_gene: TRBJ2-4
CDR3nt: TGTGCCAGCAGTTCAATTAGCGGGCCCGAAGGCATTCAGTACTTC
CDR3aa: CASSSISGPEGIQYF

d_gene: -
v_gene: TRBV7-3
abundance: -
j_gene: TRBJ1-5
CDR3nt: TGTGCCAGCAGTCGAGGGGGGGGACGAGAGGATCAGCCCCAGCATTTT
CDR3aa: CASSRGGGREDQPQHF

d_gene: -
v_gene: TRBV6-1
abundance: -
j_gene: TRBJ2-5
CDR3nt: TGTGCCAGCAGTACCTTGGGAGAGGAGACCCAGTACTTC
CDR3aa: CASSTLGEETQYF

d_gene: -
v_gene: TRBV5-1
abundance: -
j_gene: TRBJ2-5
CDR3nt: TGCGCCAGCAGCTTGCCAGGGGAGGAGACCCAGTACTTC
CDR3aa: CASSLPGEETQYF

d_gene: TRBD2
v_gene: TRBV7-2
abundance: -
j_gene: TRBJ2-3
CDR3nt: TGTGCCAGCAGCTTTTTGGCTCTAGCGGGGGGCACAGATACGCAGTATTTT
CDR3aa: CASSFLALAGGTDTQYF

d_gene: TRBD2
v_gene: TRBV5-6
abundance: -
j_gene: TRBJ2-7
CDR3nt: TGTGCCAGCAGCTTGGGACTAGCGGGGGCCGAGCAGTACTTC
CDR3aa: CASSLGLAGAEQYF

d_gene: TRBD2
v_gene: TRBV10-2
abundance: -
j_gene: TRBJ2-3
CDR3nt: TGCGCCAGCAGTGGACTAGCGGGGGGCGAGGGGCTCACAGATACGCAGTATTTT
CDR3aa: CASSGLAGGEGLTDTQYF